These 3 T cell receptor beta chains share one sample of origin, sequenced in a study of T-cell reconstitution after alpha-beta-depleted transplantation in children. During its preparation, the TCRbeta library received unique molecular identifiers. TCRdb processed the PCR reads anew with MiXCR; each CDR3 protein has one entry. The sample includes more than 300,000 distinct CDR3 sequences, around 15% of them seen just once. The starting material was PBMCs, mostly from graft donor cells, obtained 360 days after TCRalphabeta/CD19-depleted stem cell transplant. The receptors stem from a male patient aged 2 to 10 who had a stem cell transplant for acute lymphoblastic leukemia, so the T cells may come from the graft donor.

This clonotype came up a few times. This chain uses TRBV5-8 with TRBJ2-2, with D unclear. V shed 0 bases and J shed 9 bases, with 9 bases lying between them. The germline gives CDR1 SGHTS, CDR2 YDEGEE. This CDR3 is built from 13 residues. The CDR3 region is CASSLDKGRELFF. Written as DNA, the CDR3 is TGTGCCAGCAGCTTGGACAAGGGAAGGGAGCTGTTTTTT.

This clonotype was detected only a few times. This chain connects TRBV29-1 to TRBJ2-2; perhaps TRBD2 as D (6 bases). Looked up from germline, CDR1 is SQVTM and CDR2 is ANQGSEA. The length of the CDR3 is 13 residues. V was cut by 3 bases and J by 1 base, with 6 bases left in between. In DNA, the CDR3 is TGCAGCGTTGAGCGGGAGAACACCGGGGAGCTGTTTTTT. Translating it yields CSVERENTGELFF.

There are a few counts of this clonotype. This chain joins TRBV5-1 and TRBJ1-1, with D tentatively TRBD1 (6 bases). Germline lookup yields CDR1 SGHRS and CDR2 YFSETQ. The CDR3 has 14 amino acids. Between the trimmed V and J ends, which lost 1 base and 6 bases, there was a span of 13 bases. The CDR3 coding sequence is TGCGCCAGCAGCTTGAGAGCGAGGGGGGCTGAAGCTTTCTTT. Encoded protein: CASSLRARGAEAFF.